A selection of T cell receptor beta chains follows, all from one sample in a study of T cells in Graves' hyperthyroidism and ophthalmopathy. One entry per CDR3 protein, called by TCRdb with MiXCR from the multiplex PCR reads. The data show over 500,000 distinct CDR3 sequences, 12% to 15% seen once. The sample comprised blood. These receptor sequences come from a woman between 35 and 50 years old with Graves' hyperthyroidism. Both conserved end residues are part of each CDR3. The D gene is left open where the match is weak. A clone size is listed for some rows: how often the clone was seen (once, few, many), or a class if it is expanded.

many | NA | 14 | TRBJ1-5 | TRBV28 | TGTGCCAGCATCACTACGGGCAAAACGGAGCCCCAGCATTTT | CASITTGKTEPQHF
few | NA | 17 | TRBJ2-1 | TRBV19 | TGTGCCAGTAGTACGCCCTGGGACACCAGCTCCTACAATGAGCAGTTCTTC | CASSTPWDTSSYNEQFF
many | NA | 16 | TRBJ1-5 | TRBV12-3/TRBV12-4 | TGTGCCAGCAGTTTTAGGGCAGGGATCCTCAATCAGCCCCAGCATTTT | CASSFRAGILNQPQHF
many | TRBD2 | 14 | TRBJ2-7 | TRBV2 | TGTGCCAGCAGTCCTTCGACTAGCGGCTACGAGCAGTACTTC | CASSPSTSGYEQYF
many | TRBD2 | 15 | TRBJ2-7 | TRBV20-1 | TGCAGTGCTAGAGATGGGACTAGCGGGAGGGGCGAGCAGTACTTC | CSARDGTSGRGEQYF
NA | NA | 19 | TRBJ1-5 | TRBV19 | TGTGCCAGTAGTAAATATGCCGCCAGGGACGCTAATAGCAATCAGCCCCAGCATTTT | CASSKYAARDANSNQPQHF
NA | TRBD1 | 13 | TRBJ1-5 | TRBV29-1 | TGCAGCGTCGCGACAGGGGGCGAACAGCCCCAGCATTTT | CSVATGGEQPQHF
NA | NA | 12 | TRBJ1-6 | TRBV20-1 | TGCAGTGCTAGAGACGGAGGTTCACCCCTCCACTTT | CSARDGGSPLHF
many | NA | 14 | TRBJ1-1 | TRBV5-1 | TGCGCCAGCAGCTTGGACGGACCGAACACTGAAGCTTTCTTT | CASSLDGPNTEAFF
NA | NA | 16 | TRBJ1-2 | TRBV7-2 | TGTGCCAGCAGCTTACGAGGGGGGGCTACTAACTATGGCTACACCTTC | CASSLRGGATNYGYTF
many | NA | 13 | TRBJ1-1 | TRBV28 | TGTGCCAGCGGAAACAGGGAGGGCACTGAAGCTTTCTTT | CASGNREGTEAFF
many | NA | 12 | TRBJ1-5 | TRBV3-1 | TGTGCCAGCAGCATTGGGCATCAGCCCCAGCATTTT | CASSIGHQPQHF
NA | NA | 14 | TRBJ2-5 | TRBV5-1 | TGCGCCAGCGGCTTGGGAACGATCCAAGAGACCCAGTACTTC | CASGLGTIQETQYF
NA | TRBD2 | 15 | TRBJ2-1 | TRBV11-2 | TGTGCCAGCAGGACTAGCGGGAGGGCCAAAAATGAGCAGTTCTTC | CASRTSGRAKNEQFF
many | NA | 14 | TRBJ2-3 | TRBV28 | TGTGCCAGCAGTTTGAAACAACTCACAGATACGCAGTATTTT | CASSLKQLTDTQYF
many | TRBD1 | 15 | TRBJ1-4 | TRBV7-2 | TGTGCCAGCAGCTCAAGGACAGGGTATGAAGAAAAACTGTTTTTT | CASSSRTGYEEKLFF
NA | TRBD2 | 13 | TRBJ2-5 | TRBV14 | TGTGCCAGCAGCCCAAATGGGTTGGGAGGGCCGCACTTC | CASSPNGLGGPHF
many | NA | 14 | TRBJ1-1 | TRBV18 | TGTGCCAGCTCACCACGGGCAGGGGACACTGAAGCTTTCTTT | CASSPRAGDTEAFF
many | NA | 14 | TRBJ1-1 | TRBV20-1 | TGCAGTGCTTCGTTACAGACGTTGAACACTGAAGCTTTCTTT | CSASLQTLNTEAFF
few | NA | 12 | TRBJ1-2 | TRBV27 | TGTGCCAGCAGCGACCTAGGCTATGGCTACACCTTC | CASSDLGYGYTF
many | TRBD2 | 15 | TRBJ2-5 | TRBV11-2 | TGTGCCAGCAGCTTAGGGGGGGGACTAGCGGAGACCCAGTACTTC | CASSLGGGLAETQYF
few | NA | 18 | TRBJ2-3 | TRBV5-1 | TGCGCCAGTTGCGACCCCTACCTCTCCGTCGGTAGCACAGATACGCAGTATTTT | CASCDPYLSVGSTDTQYF
many | TRBD2 | 18 | TRBJ2-3 | TRBV3-1 | TGTGCCAGCAGCCAAGATCGCGGACTAGCGGGGAGCACAGATACGCAGTATTTT | CASSQDRGLAGSTDTQYF
many | NA | 14 | TRBJ2-7 | TRBV18 | TGTGCCAGCTCACCTAGGGACGGCCTACTCGAGCAGTACTTC | CASSPRDGLLEQYF
few | NA | 14 | TRBJ2-3 | TRBV5-1 | TGCGCCAGCAGCTTGGGGGTTTGGGCAGATACGCAGTATTTT | CASSLGVWADTQYF
few | NA | 15 | TRBJ2-7 | TRBV5-1 | TGCGCCAGCAGCGCGACCCCGGGATCGAGGGGCGAGCAGTACTTC | CASSATPGSRGEQYF
many | TRBD1 | 15 | TRBJ2-1 | TRBV12-3/TRBV12-4 | TGTGCCAGCAACCAAGACAGGGGCCGTAGGAATGAGCAGTTCTTC | CASNQDRGRRNEQFF
many | TRBD2 | 17 | TRBJ2-1 | TRBV6-2/TRBV6-3 | TGTGCCAGCAGCTACGGGACTAGCGGGAAACTAGGGGATGAGCAGTTCTTC | CASSYGTSGKLGDEQFF
many | NA | 16 | TRBJ1-5 | TRBV6-1 | TGTGCCAGCAGTGAAGCCCTACAGCTTAGCAATCAGCCCCAGCATTTT | CASSEALQLSNQPQHF
NA | TRBD2 | 15 | TRBJ2-3 | TRBV11-3 | TGTGCCAGTGGGGCCGGGACTAGTGCCACAGATACGCAGTATTTT | CASGAGTSATDTQYF
few | NA | 14 | TRBJ1-5 | TRBV3-1 | TGTGCCAGCAGCCAAGAATACCGCGGGCAGCCCCAGCATTTT | CASSQEYRGQPQHF
many | NA | 12 | TRBJ1-1 | TRBV6-2/TRBV6-3 | TGTGCCAGCAGTTACTGGAACACTGAAGCTTTCTTT | CASSYWNTEAFF
many | NA | 13 | TRBJ1-5 | TRBV20-1 | TGCAGTGTACAACAGGGAGTAGGTCAGCCCCAGCATTTT | CSVQQGVGQPQHF
many | NA | 15 | TRBJ2-5 | TRBV28 | TGTGCCAGCAGTCCCCGGATCAATGGGAGAGAGACCCAGTACTTC | CASSPRINGRETQYF
many | NA | 17 | TRBJ1-4 | TRBV7-9 | TGTGCCAGCAGTCATGTGCAGGGGAGGGGCACTAATGAAAAACTGTTTTTT | CASSHVQGRGTNEKLFF
NA | NA | 14 | TRBJ2-2 | TRBV3-1 | TGTGCCAGCACCGGGACCATCCCACCCGGGGAGCTGTTTTTT | CASTGTIPPGELFF
NA | TRBD1 | 14 | TRBJ1-2 | TRBV2 | TGTGCCAGCAGTGCCGGGACAGGGAAAACCGGCTACACCTTC | CASSAGTGKTGYTF
many | NA | 12 | TRBJ2-1 | TRBV2 | TGTGCCAGCAGCGTAGCGTCCGATGAGCAGTTCTTC | CASSVASDEQFF
many | TRBD1 | 14 | TRBJ2-7 | TRBV20-1 | TGCAGTGCTAGAGAAGGCAGGGGGCACTACGAGCAGTACTTC | CSAREGRGHYEQYF
many | TRBD2 | 14 | TRBJ2-3 | TRBV20-1 | TGCAGTGCGCAAACGGGACTAGCGGATAGGACGCAGTATTTT | CSAQTGLADRTQYF
NA | TRBD2 | 15 | TRBJ2-1 | TRBV3-1 | TGTGCCAGCACCATGGGAGCGGGAGGCTACAATGAGCAGTTCTTC | CASTMGAGGYNEQFF
many | TRBD2 | 16 | TRBJ2-5 | TRBV12-3/TRBV12-4 | TGTGCCAGCAGTTTAGCTAGCGGGAAATTTTATGAGACCCAGTACTTC | CASSLASGKFYETQYF
many | NA | 11 | TRBJ2-3 | TRBV28 | TGTGCCACCGCGAAGACTGCTACGCAGTATTTT | CATAKTATQYF
NA | TRBD1 | 13 | TRBJ1-2 | TRBV19 | TGTGCCAGTAGTCGGGACAGGGACGGTGGCTACACCTTC | CASSRDRDGGYTF
many | TRBD2 | 14 | TRBJ2-7 | TRBV20-1 | TGCAGTGCTAGAGGTCTAGCGGGAAACTACGAGCAGTACTTC | CSARGLAGNYEQYF
NA | TRBD1 | 19 | TRBJ2-1 | TRBV24-1 | TGTGCCACCAGTGATTCTTCAGCTCGCAGGGCAGGGGGCTGGAATGAGCAGTTCTTC | CATSDSSARRAGGWNEQFF
few | TRBD2 | 17 | TRBJ2-1 | TRBV20-1 | TGCAGTGCTAGAGTGGTTAGCGGGAGGGGGTCCTACAATGAGCAGTTCTTC | CSARVVSGRGSYNEQFF
NA | NA | 15 | TRBJ1-1 | TRBV10-2 | TGCGCCACCATGGGGACGAGTTCCAGGGGCACTGAAGCTTTCTTT | CATMGTSSRGTEAFF
many | TRBD1 | 15 | TRBJ1-6 | TRBV7-9 | TGTGCCAGCAGCCTCCCAGGGGGGCATAATTCACCCCTCCACTTT | CASSLPGGHNSPLHF
few | NA | 16 | TRBJ2-1 | TRBV9 | TGTGCCAGCAGCCCAGCCGAGCATTTGCCCTACAATGAGCAGTTCTTC | CASSPAEHLPYNEQFF
few | TRBD1 | 13 | TRBJ2-7 | TRBV20-1 | TGCAGTGCTAGGGGGGACAGGGGCTACGAGCAGTACTTC | CSARGDRGYEQYF
many | TRBD1 | 16 | TRBJ2-7 | TRBV7-9 | TGTGCCAGCAGCTCGACATGGACAGGGCTAACCTACGAGCAGTACTTC | CASSSTWTGLTYEQYF
NA | NA | 12 | TRBJ2-2 | TRBV18 | TGTGCCAGCTCACCAGGGAGGTTGGAGCTGTTTTTT | CASSPGRLELFF
many | NA | 17 | TRBJ2-3 | TRBV9 | TGTGCCAGCAGCGTATCTAGTCCGGGAGATTCCACAGATACGCAGTATTTT | CASSVSSPGDSTDTQYF
NA | NA | 15 | TRBJ2-7 | TRBV7-8 | TGTGCCAGCACCCTCCTCTCGACGGCCGGCTACGAGCAGTACTTC | CASTLLSTAGYEQYF
many | NA | 15 | TRBJ1-5 | TRBV20-1 | TGCAGTGCCGACCCAGGAACTTATAGCAATCAGCCCCAGCATTTT | CSADPGTYSNQPQHF
many | NA | 13 | TRBJ1-2 | TRBV28 | TGTGGATCTGCCCCCCAATGGATTACTGGCTACACCTTC | CGSAPQWITGYTF
many | NA | 14 | TRBJ2-1 | TRBV11-3 | TGTGCCAGCAGCGCCCGGGGGCCCTACAATGAGCAGTTCTTC | CASSARGPYNEQFF